The 7 T cell receptor beta chains below all came from one sample that was sequenced in a study of beta chain features in type 1 diabetes (dated by TCRdb to the late 2010s). Libraries were constructed by the immunoSEQ multiplex PCR assay. The entire amount of isolated RNA was reverse transcribed using the High Capacity cDNA Reverse Transcription Kit, so the sequenced TCRB transcripts were expressed ones. Here the immuneACCESS table is served through TCRdb, limited to in-frame sequences with V and J called. Missing clones are a known gap in these copies; in checked studies unresolved V genes cover under half, and the rest lacks a known reason. In this sample the table shows around 140,000 clones, roughly 9.3% of which occur a single time. 0.65% of the sample is taken by the ten largest. Sequencing used central memory CD4+ T cells from blood. These TCRs come from a woman in her forties in good health.

The chain has TRBV29-1 and TRBJ1-5; 9 bases match TRBD1. J gave up 4 bases and V 4 bases, and 5 bases lay outside the gene matches. From germline, CDR1 is SQVTM and CDR2 ANQGSEA. This CDR3 is 14 amino acids long. CDR3 loop: CSVAGTGKNQPQHF. CDR3 in DNA: TGCAGCGTTGCCGGGACAGGGAAAAATCAGCCCCAGCATTTT.

J is TRBJ1-1 and V is TRBV7-2, with D perhaps TRBD1 (6 bases). CDR1 is SGHTA and CDR2 is FQGNSA in the germline V gene. Trimming took off 3 bases at V and 5 bases at J, with 13 bases between the two ends. The CDR3 spans 14 residues. CDR3 sequence (DNA): TGTGCCAGCAGCTTTACAAATCAGGGGACTGAAGCTTTCTTT. Translated, it gives CASSFTNQGTEAFF.

This chain joins TRBV2 and TRBJ2-5; TRBD2 aligns across 8 bases. This CDR3 is built from 15 residues. Trimming removed 4 bases from V and 7 bases from J; junction bases left unmatched: 11. Germline CDR1 is SNHLY and CDR2 is FYNNEI. CDR3 residues: CASSASGGGVGTQYF. In DNA, the CDR3 is TGTGCCAGCAGTGCCTCGGGGGGGGGAGTGGGGACCCAGTACTTC.

This chain uses TRBV7-9 with TRBJ1-4, with D tentatively TRBD1 (6 bases). Germline V gene data show CDR1 as SEHNR and CDR2 as FQNEAQ (reference sequence). The V and J ends lost 6 bases and 6 bases respectively, with 14 bases between them. The CDR3 sequence is 14 residues long. The DNA for the CDR3 is TGTGCCAGCAGTCTTCGGGGGGCTCATGAAAAACTGTTTTTT. It is translated as CASSLRGAHEKLFF.

The chain has TRBV7-2 and TRBJ1-2; 7 bases line up with TRBD1. The J segment lost 5 bases and the V segment lost 4 bases, leaving 7 bases of the junction unmatched. The CDR3 is 14 residues long. Looked up from germline, CDR1 is SGHTA and CDR2 is FQGNSA. This chain's CDR3 is CASSSGTAGYGYTF. CDR3 nucleotide sequence: TGTGCCAGCAGCTCAGGGACAGCTGGGTATGGCTACACCTTC. Full variable domain (outside the CDR3, taken from reference TRBV7-2 and TRBJ1-2): GAGVSQSPSNKVTEKGKDVELRCDPISGHTALYWYRQSLGQGLEFLIYFQGNSAPDKSGLPSDRFSAERTGGSVSTLTIQRTQQEDSAVYLCASSSGTAGYGYTFGSGTRLTVV.

This clone was seen a few times. The chain joins TRBV18 to TRBJ2-1; D possibly corresponds to TRBD2 (5 bases). The germline V gene has CDR1 KGHSH and CDR2 LQKENI. V was clipped by 2 bases and J by 9 bases, with 8 bases between them. The CDR3 runs 12 residues. The CDR3 bases are TGTGCCAGCTCACCAACCGGGGTTGAGCAGTTCTTC. Amino acids: CASSPTGVEQFF. The full variable domain, its missing parts supplied by reference TRBV18 and TRBJ2-1, is NAGVMQNPRHLVRRRGQEARLRCSPMKGHSHVYWYRQLPEEGLKFMVYLQKENIIDESGMPKERFSAEFPKEGPSILRIQQVVRGDSAAYFCASSPTGVEQFFGPGTRLTVL.

In this sample, this clone turned up a few times. V usage is TRBV7-8 and J usage is TRBJ2-7; D gene unclear. Trimming removed 2 bases at V and 6 bases at J, with 11 bases between. The CDR3 is 13 residues long. Germline values: CDR1 SGHVS, CDR2 FQNEAQ. The CDR3 loop reads CASSLKWATEQYF. CDR3 DNA sequence: TGTGCCAGCAGCTTAAAGTGGGCGACCGAGCAGTACTTC. The complete variable domain, with remaining parts taken from reference TRBV7-8 and TRBJ2-7, reads GAGVSQSPRYKVAKRGQDVALRCDPISGHVSLFWYQQALGQGPEFLTYFQNEAQLDKSGLPSDRFFAERPEGSVSTLKIQRTQQEDSAVYLCASSLKWATEQYFGPGTRLTVT.